A selection of T cell receptor beta chains follows, all from one sample in a study of shared clonotypes between healthy human individuals. Clones were sequenced by immunoSEQ multiplex PCR, and TCRdb holds only the in-frame ones, with some missing. The table has about 2.3 million clones, approximately 93% seen once. The sequenced sample was naive CD4+ T cells from PBMCs. These receptors came from a man between 18 and 35 years old in good health. Some clones in this sample may be carry-over from other donors' samples. The CDR3 runs from the conserved cysteine through the conserved F or W. D genes are given only for firm matches. The size entry is marked missing in some rows and otherwise reads once, few, many or a size class.

D	V	J	size	DNA	CDR3
NA	TRBV2	TRBJ1-1	few	TGTGCCAGCAGTGAAGACAGTTCTGAAGCTTTCTTT	CASSEDSSEAFF
TRBD2	TRBV10-3	TRBJ2-2	NA	TGTGCCATCAATAGACTAGCGGGAGATATACCCGGGGAGCTGTTTTTT	CAINRLAGDIPGELFF
NA	TRBV5-1	TRBJ1-1	NA	TGCGCCAGCAGCTTGGCCCGGAGGATGAACACTGAAGCTTTCTTT	CASSLARRMNTEAFF
NA	TRBV10-3	TRBJ2-2	NA	TGTGCCATCAGTGAATGGGCCCGCGGCACCGGGGAGCTGTTTTTT	CAISEWARGTGELFF
TRBD1	TRBV7-9	TRBJ2-7	NA	TGTGCCAGCAGCCACGGGACAGGGGTTTACGAGCAGTACTTC	CASSHGTGVYEQYF
TRBD2	TRBV28	TRBJ2-5	NA	TGTGCCAGCAGTTTAGGGGGGGCTAGCGGGAGGGAGACCCAGTACTTC	CASSLGGASGRETQYF
NA	TRBV19	TRBJ2-2	NA	TGTGCCAGTAGTCCAAACCGGGGGAACACCGGGGAGCTGTTTTTT	CASSPNRGNTGELFF
TRBD2	TRBV5-1	TRBJ2-1	NA	TGCGCCAGCAGCGGCCTAGCGGGAGCGGCGGGTGAGCAGTTCTTC	CASSGLAGAAGEQFF
TRBD1	TRBV19	TRBJ1-4	once	TGTGCCAGTAGTGGAAGACAGGGCCGTAATGAAAAACTGTTTTTT	CASSGRQGRNEKLFF
NA	TRBV7-6	TRBJ2-1	NA	TGTGCCAGCAGCCGCGGCGGTAAAGAGGATGAGCAGTTCTTC	CASSRGGKEDEQFF
NA	TRBV21-1	TRBJ1-2	NA	TGTGCCAGCAGCAAAGACGGAGGGCCGGGCGTCCGACGGAACTATGGCTACACCTTC	CASSKDGGPGVRRNYGYTF
NA	TRBV18	TRBJ2-3	NA	TGTGCCAGCTCACCAGGTAGCACAGATACGCAGTATTTT	CASSPGSTDTQYF
TRBD1	TRBV2	TRBJ2-3	NA	TGTGCCAGCAGTGACACAGGGGCGATCACAGATACGCAGTATTTT	CASSDTGAITDTQYF
TRBD2	TRBV5-6	TRBJ2-3	NA	TGTGCCAGCAGCATCCGACTAGCGGGGTCCACAGATACGCAGTATTTT	CASSIRLAGSTDTQYF
TRBD2	TRBV4-2	TRBJ2-3	NA	TGTGCCACCACCCTAGCGGGAGGGCCGGCAGATACGCAGTATTTT	CATTLAGGPADTQYF
TRBD1	TRBV5-4	TRBJ2-7	NA	TGTGCCAGCAGCCGAGGACAGGGAGCGAACATAGCCTACGAGCAGTACTTC	CASSRGQGANIAYEQYF
TRBD2	TRBV18	TRBJ2-1	NA	TGTGCCAGCTCACCCACATGGGGGGGCTACAATGAGCAGTTCTTC	CASSPTWGGYNEQFF
TRBD2	TRBV9	TRBJ2-1	NA	TGTGCCAGCAGCGTAGCGGGACTAAGCCCCGCTGGCGAGCAGTTCTTC	CASSVAGLSPAGEQFF
NA	TRBV28	TRBJ2-4	NA	TGTGCCAGCAACTCTAGACGGACACAACTAGCCAAAAACATTCAGTACTTC	CASNSRRTQLAKNIQYF
NA	TRBV6-6	TRBJ1-1	NA	TGTGCCAGCAGTCCCCAGGTATACACTGAAGCTTTCTTT	CASSPQVYTEAFF
TRBD1	TRBV28	TRBJ1-4	NA	TGTGCCGTTACAGGGGCAACTAATGAAAAACTGTTTTTT	CAVTGATNEKLFF
NA	TRBV6-1	TRBJ1-3	NA	TGTGCCAGCAGTGAAAAGGGAAACACCATATATTTT	CASSEKGNTIYF
TRBD1	TRBV28	TRBJ1-2	NA	TGTGCCAGCAGTAGGACAGGGCGGGGCACCTTC	CASSRTGRGTF
NA	TRBV6-5	TRBJ1-2	NA	TGTGCCAGCAGCCCGAACAGGGATAACTATGGCTACACCTTC	CASSPNRDNYGYTF
NA	TRBV30	TRBJ1-5	few	TGTGCCTGGTCTGCAGGCCTTTCTAGCAATCAGCCCCAGCATTTT	CAWSAGLSSNQPQHF
NA	TRBV7-9	TRBJ2-7	NA	TGTGCCAGCAGCCCCGGGGGAGCTCGCGAGCAGTACTTC	CASSPGGAREQYF
TRBD2	TRBV15	TRBJ2-1	NA	TGTGCCACCAGCAGAGGACCGGGACTAGCGGACAATGAGCAGTTCTTC	CATSRGPGLADNEQFF
TRBD2	TRBV5-1	TRBJ2-7	once	TGCGCCAGCAGCGGGGGAGCAGGGACTAGCGGGAGCTACGAGCAGTACTTC	CASSGGAGTSGSYEQYF
NA	TRBV9	TRBJ2-7	NA	TGTGCCAGCAGCCCAAACAACAGGGGCGGGGAATACGAGCAGTACTTC	CASSPNNRGGEYEQYF
TRBD1	TRBV19	TRBJ2-4	NA	TGTGCCAGTAGTACGGAACCGGGACAGGGGGCCAAAAACATTCAGTACTTC	CASSTEPGQGAKNIQYF
NA	TRBV11-2	TRBJ2-5	once	TGTGCCAGCACAGGCGGGAAACGAGAGACCCAGTACTTC	CASTGGKRETQYF
NA	TRBV6-1	TRBJ2-7	NA	TGTGCCAGCAGCCCGTCTCCCGACTACGAGCAGTACTTC	CASSPSPDYEQYF
NA	TRBV28	TRBJ1-1	NA	TGTGCCAGCAGTCCCCTAGAGATTTTACCGCGCGGAGCTTTCTTT	CASSPLEILPRGAFF
NA	TRBV5-1	TRBJ1-4	once	TGCGCCAGCCCCCCGCCGCCCGCAACTAATGAAAAACTGTTTTTT	CASPPPPATNEKLFF
TRBD1	TRBV5-8	TRBJ2-7	NA	TGTGCCAGCAGCGGCGGGACAGGGGGCGACGAGCAGTACTTC	CASSGGTGGDEQYF
NA	TRBV6-1	TRBJ2-7	NA	TGTGCCAGCAGCCAACGGTTCTCCTACGAGCAGTACTTC	CASSQRFSYEQYF
TRBD1	TRBV5-4	TRBJ1-1	NA	TGTGCCAGCAGCCGTTTAGGGACAGGGTTGTCGGAAGCTTTCTTT	CASSRLGTGLSEAFF